The clone carrying this T cell receptor beta chain appeared a single time. No antigen is known for it. This sample stems from a study of T cell responses to AZD1222 COVID-19 vaccine. Assay: immunoSEQ multiplex PCR; the TCRdb copy retains only in-frame clones and omits some. The sample shows 150,000 to 200,000 clones, about 94% of them seen only once. The CDR3 sequence is 13 residues long. Germline V gene data show CDR1 as GTSNPN and CDR2 as SVGIG (reference sequence). Trimming stripped 0 bases from V and 7 bases from J, with 7 bases between. General study findings and limits: Every sample of the repertoires postdated the peak T cell response. Females outnumbered males among donors, who were mostly white British; clonal diversity was possibly underestimated. Rises in breadth and depth of Spike-specific TCRs came after two AZD1222 doses.

The TCR sequence derives from an adult who received the AZD1222 COVID-19 vaccine. The source was peripheral blood, collected 28 days after the second AZD1222 dose. J is TRBJ1-6 and V is TRBV30; D uncertain. CDR3 amino acids: CAWSVHGNSPLHF. CDR3 DNA: TGTGCCTGGAGTGTACACGGGAATTCACCCCTCCACTTT.